Presented here are 6 T cell receptor beta chains from one specimen sequenced in a study of memory CD4+ T cells and cytomegalovirus serostatus. The table came from immunoSEQ multiplex PCR; TCRdb's copy has only in-frame clones and leaves some out. This repertoire shows 30,000 to 40,000 clones, about three quarters found once; its top ten account for less than 0.85%. The sort gate was single viable CD3+CD4+CD8-CD45RO+ cells for memory CD4+ T cells. The specimen sequenced was memory CD4+ T cells from blood. The receptors were sampled from an adult in good health and CMV-seronegative.

The V gene is TRBV19, the J gene TRBJ1-2, with 7 bases identical to TRBD1. Germline CDR1 reads LNHDA; CDR2 reads SQIVND (reference sequence). CDR3 length: 15 amino acids. V shed 3 bases, J shed 3 bases, and the junction held 7 bases outside the gene matches. The CDR3 region is CASSIDRESHYGYTF. The DNA for the CDR3 is TGTGCCAGTAGTATCGACAGGGAATCTCACTATGGCTACACCTTC.

The chain is built from TRBV7-9 and TRBJ2-3, with D possibly TRBD1 on 5 matching bases. With 8 bases removed from V and 2 bases from J, the gap between germline ends came to 14 bases. Germline assignment: CDR1 SEHNR and CDR2 FQNEAQ (reference sequence). The length of the CDR3 is 14 residues. CDR3 DNA sequence: TGTGCCAGCCGGGCAGGGTCGAACACAGATACGCAGTATTTT. Translating gives CASRAGSNTDTQYF.

This chain joins TRBV7-2 and TRBJ2-1; 8 bases align to TRBD1. The CDR3 length is 13 residues. The V segment lost 6 bases and the J segment 6 bases; nucleotides outside the gene matches: 4. Germline V CDR1 and CDR2: SGHTA, FQGNSA. CDR3 sequence (DNA): TGTGCCAGCAGGCGAACAGGGGGCAATGAGCAGTTCTTC. This sequence encodes CASRRTGGNEQFF.

The rearrangement links TRBV21-1 to TRBJ2-5. TRBV21-1 is noted as a pseudogene. The CDR3 loop spans 11 amino acids. The CDR3 nucleotides are TGTGCCCCCTGGCGCGAAGAGACCCAGTACTTC. It translates to CAPWREETQYF.

The chain uses TRBV7-7 and TRBJ2-5, with TRBD2 matching over 11 bases. The CDR3 extends over 18 amino acids. Germline CDR1 and CDR2: SSHAT and FNYEAQ (reference sequence). Unmatched junction bases numbered 8, after V lost 0 bases and J lost 2 bases. The CDR3 nucleotides read TGTGCCAGCAGCTTAGCGGCTAGCGGGGGGCCTCTACAAGAGACCCAGTACTTC. This translates into CASSLAASGGPLQETQYF.

The chain carries TRBV29-1 and TRBJ2-1; D is ambiguous. The CDR3 extends over 14 amino acids. V was trimmed by 0 bases and J by 9 bases, leaving 15 bases between them. Per germline, CDR1 SQVTM and CDR2 ANQGSEA. The CDR3, as DNA: TGCAGCGTTGAAGATTTCGCCACCCGTGGTGAGCAGTTCTTC. Its protein product is CSVEDFATRGEQFF.